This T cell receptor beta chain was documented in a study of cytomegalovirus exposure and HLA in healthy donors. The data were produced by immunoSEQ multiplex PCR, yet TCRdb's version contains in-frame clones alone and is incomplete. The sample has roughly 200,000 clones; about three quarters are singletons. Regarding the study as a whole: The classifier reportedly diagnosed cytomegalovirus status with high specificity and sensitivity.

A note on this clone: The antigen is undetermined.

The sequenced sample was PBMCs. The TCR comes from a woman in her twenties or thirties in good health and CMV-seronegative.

The CDR3 sequence: CASTTRRDKVGSPLHF. The CDR3 DNA follows: TGTGCCAGCACCACCCGTCGAGACAAGGTTGGCTCACCCCTCCACTTT. The gene calls are TRBV6-4 and TRBJ1-6; D not resolved. The V gene lost 7 bases and the J gene lost 10 bases, with 23 bases spanning the gap. Germline V gene sequence: CDR1 MRHNA, CDR2 SNTAGT. CDR3 length: 16 residues.